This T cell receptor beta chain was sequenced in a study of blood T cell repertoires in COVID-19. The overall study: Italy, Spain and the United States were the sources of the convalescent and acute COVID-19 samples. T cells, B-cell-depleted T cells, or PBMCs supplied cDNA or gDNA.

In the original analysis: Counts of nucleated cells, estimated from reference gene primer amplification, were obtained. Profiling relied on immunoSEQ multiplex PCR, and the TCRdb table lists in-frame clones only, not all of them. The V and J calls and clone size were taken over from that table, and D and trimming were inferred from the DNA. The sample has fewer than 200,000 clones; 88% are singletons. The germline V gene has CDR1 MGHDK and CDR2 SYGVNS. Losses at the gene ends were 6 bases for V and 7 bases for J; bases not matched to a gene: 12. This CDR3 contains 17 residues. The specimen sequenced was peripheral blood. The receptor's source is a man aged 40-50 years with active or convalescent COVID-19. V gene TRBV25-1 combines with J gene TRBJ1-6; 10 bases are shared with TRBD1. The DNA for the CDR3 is TGTGCCAGCAGGCAATGGGGGGACAGGGGTCGAAATTCACCCCTCCACTTT. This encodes CASRQWGDRGRNSPLHF.